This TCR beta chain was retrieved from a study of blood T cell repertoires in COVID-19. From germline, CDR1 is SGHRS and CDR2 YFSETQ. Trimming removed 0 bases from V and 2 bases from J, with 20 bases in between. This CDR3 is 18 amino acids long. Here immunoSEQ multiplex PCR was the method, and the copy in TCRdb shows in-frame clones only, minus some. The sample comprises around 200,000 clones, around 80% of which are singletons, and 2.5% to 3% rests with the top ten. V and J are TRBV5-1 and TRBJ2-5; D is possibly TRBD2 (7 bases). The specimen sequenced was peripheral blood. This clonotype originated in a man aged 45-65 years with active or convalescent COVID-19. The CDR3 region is CASSLGVAGGGGQETQYF. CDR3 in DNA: TGCGCCAGCAGCTTGGGAGTGGCTGGGGGAGGGGGTCAAGAGACCCAGTACTTC.